The 9 T cell receptor beta chains given below trace back to one sample, sequenced in a study of OX40 agonist ivuxolimab in advanced cancers. Clones were sequenced by immunoSEQ multiplex PCR, and TCRdb holds only the in-frame ones, with some missing. Here the sample spans about 86,000 clones, about 90% being singletons. Sequenced here: CD4+ or CD8+ T cells sorted from blood, sampled in a trial of the OX40 agonist ivuxolimab. The receptors derive from an adult with an advanced solid tumor such as melanoma, head and neck, liver or kidney cancer.

The genes are TRBV18 and TRBJ2-7; D gene unclear. CDR3 length: 14 residues. The germline V and J ends were trimmed by 0 bases and 4 bases, with 10 bases remaining between them. The germline V gene has CDR1 KGHSH and CDR2 LQKENI. CDR3 protein: CASSPPGYPYEQYF. In DNA form, the CDR3 reads TGTGCCAGCTCACCACCAGGGTATCCATACGAGCAGTACTTC. Using reference TRBV18 and TRBJ2-7 for the parts outside the CDR3, the full variable domain is NAGVMQNPRHLVRRRGQEARLRCSPMKGHSHVYWYRQLPEEGLKFMVYLQKENIIDESGMPKERFSAEFPKEGPSILRIQQVVRGDSAAYFCASSPPGYPYEQYFGPGTRLTVT.

The V and J genes are TRBV5-1 and TRBJ2-1; 9 nucleotides agree with TRBD2. The V gene's germline CDR1 is SGHRS and CDR2 YFSETQ. The CDR3 length is 15 residues. The V and J ends lost 1 base and 4 bases, in that order; junction bases with no gene match: 3. The chain's CDR3 is CASSLMTSGYNEQFF. The CDR3 DNA follows: TGCGCCAGCAGCTTGATGACTAGCGGATACAATGAGCAGTTCTTC.

This clone has more than one count but fewer than ten. The chain joins TRBV6-5 to TRBJ2-1; TRBD2 matches at 7 bases. The CDR3 length is 14 residues. The junction had 4 bases not matched to a gene; V was cut back by 6 bases and J by 2 bases. Germline V gene data show CDR1 as MNHEY and CDR2 as SVGAGI. The CDR3: CASRSLAAYNEQFF. In DNA, the CDR3 is TGTGCCAGCAGGTCGCTAGCGGCCTACAATGAGCAGTTCTTC.

The chain combines TRBV10-3 with TRBJ2-7; 7 nucleotides match TRBD1. The CDR3 is made up of 14 amino acids. The junction had 15 bases not matched to a gene; V was cut back by 10 bases and J by 6 bases. Germline V gives CDR1 ENHRY, CDR2 SYGVKD. The CDR3 loop reads CATSPDRQGTEQYF. In nucleotides, the CDR3 is TGTGCCACTTCCCCAGATCGACAGGGAACCGAGCAGTACTTC.

The chain couples TRBV7-9 to TRBJ1-6; D uncertain. V was cut by 5 bases and J by 5 bases, with 13 bases left in between. This CDR3 spans 15 amino acids. Germline V gene sequence: CDR1 SEHNR, CDR2 FQNEAQ (reference sequence). The CDR3 DNA follows: TGTGCCAGCAGCCGCCTGAGCCAGAATAATTCACCCCTCCACTTT. It codes for CASSRLSQNNSPLHF.

This chain uses TRBV27 with TRBJ1-3, with D unresolved. CDR1 is MNHEY and CDR2 is SMNVEV in the germline V gene (reference sequence). V was trimmed by 1 base and J by 1 base, leaving 11 bases between them. CDR3 length equals 16 residues. CDR3 residues: CASSLLPPESGNTIYF. DNA of the CDR3: TGTGCCAGCAGTTTATTACCCCCTGAGTCTGGAAACACCATATATTTT.

The gene calls are TRBV6-1 and TRBJ1-2; D remains unclear. CDR3 length: 14 amino acids. V lost 7 bases and J lost 2, with 14 bases in between. Germline CDR1 is MNHNS and CDR2 is SASEGT. The CDR3 nucleotides are TGTGCCAGCACCCGGAGTCGAGCGAACTATGGCTACACCTTC. This gives the protein CASTRSRANYGYTF.

The chain has TRBV19 and TRBJ1-6; D is undetermined. Germline-derived CDR1 and CDR2 are LNHDA and SQIVND (reference sequence). The CDR3 sequence is 15 residues long. V shed 3 bases and J shed 3 bases, with 9 bases lying between them. CDR3 amino acids: CASSIYQVYNSPLHF. The CDR3 nucleotides are TGTGCCAGTAGTATCTACCAGGTCTATAATTCACCCCTCCACTTT. Full variable domain (remainder filled in from reference TRBV19 and TRBJ1-6): DGGITQSPKYLFRKEGQNVTLSCEQNLNHDAMYWYRQDPGQGLRLIYYSQIVNDFQKGDIAEGYSVSREKKESFPLTVTSAQKNPTAFYLCASSIYQVYNSPLHFGNGTRLTVT.

This chain links TRBV9 with TRBJ2-5, with TRBD2 identical over 12 bases. CDR1 is SGDLS, CDR2 YYNGEE, per germline. This CDR3 region has 15 residues. The junction had 4 bases not matched to a gene; V was cut back by 3 bases and J by 4 bases. The CDR3 loop is CASSAPSGGAETQYF. The CDR3 DNA reads TGTGCCAGCAGCGCACCTAGCGGGGGGGCAGAGACCCAGTACTTC.